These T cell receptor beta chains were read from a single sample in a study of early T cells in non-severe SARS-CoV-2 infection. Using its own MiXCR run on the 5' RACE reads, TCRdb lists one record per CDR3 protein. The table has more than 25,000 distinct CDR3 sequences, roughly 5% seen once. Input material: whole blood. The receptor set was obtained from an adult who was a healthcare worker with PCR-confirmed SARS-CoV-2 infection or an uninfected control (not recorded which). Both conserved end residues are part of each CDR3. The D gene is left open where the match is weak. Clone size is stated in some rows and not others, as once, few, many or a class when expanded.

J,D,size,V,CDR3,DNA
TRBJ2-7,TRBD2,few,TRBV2,CASTRSGASGEQYF,TGTGCCAGCACGCGGAGCGGGGCATCGGGAGAGCAGTACTTC
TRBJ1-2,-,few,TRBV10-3,CAISGQVLANYGYTF,TGTGCCATCAGTGGACAGGTGTTAGCTAACTATGGCTACACCTTC
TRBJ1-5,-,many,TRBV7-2,CASSLVWAGNQPQHF,TGTGCCAGCAGCTTAGTCTGGGCCGGCAATCAGCCCCAGCATTTT
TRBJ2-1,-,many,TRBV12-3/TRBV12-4,CASSLMLYNEQFF,TGTGCCAGCAGTTTAATGTTGTACAATGAGCAGTTCTTC
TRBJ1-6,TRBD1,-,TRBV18,CASSPGTDNSPLHF,TGTGCCAGCTCACCCGGGACAGATAATTCACCCCTCCACTTT
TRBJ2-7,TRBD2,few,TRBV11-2,CASSLFREGYEQYF,TGTGCCAGCAGCTTATTTCGGGAGGGATACGAGCAGTACTTC
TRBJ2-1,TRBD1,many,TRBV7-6,CASSPSGTGAYNEQFF,TGTGCCAGCTCACCCTCCGGGACAGGGGCATACAATGAGCAGTTCTTC
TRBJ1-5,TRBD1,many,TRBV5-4,CASSGTGAGDSNQPQHF,TGTGCCAGCAGCGGAACAGGGGCTGGGGATAGCAATCAGCCCCAGCATTTT
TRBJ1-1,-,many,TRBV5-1,CASMGDTEAFF,TGCGCCAGCATGGGGGACACTGAAGCTTTCTTT
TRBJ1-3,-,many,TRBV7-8,CASSPSGKAGNTIYF,TGTGCCAGCAGCCCTTCGGGGAAAGCTGGAAACACCATATATTTT
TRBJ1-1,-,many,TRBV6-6,CASSQGRSFF,TGTGCCAGCAGTCAGGGGAGGTCTTTCTTT
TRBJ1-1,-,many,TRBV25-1,CASTHSQGATEAFF,TGTGCCAGCACCCACTCACAGGGCGCCACTGAAGCTTTCTTT
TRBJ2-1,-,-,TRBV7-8,CASSFRRRGWSYNEQFF,TGTGCCAGCAGCTTCCGACGGAGAGGATGGTCCTACAATGAGCAGTTCTTC
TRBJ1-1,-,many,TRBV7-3,CASSSTGSWENTEAFF,TGTGCCAGCAGCTCTACAGGGTCGTGGGAGAACACTGAAGCTTTCTTT
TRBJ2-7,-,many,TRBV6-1,CASSEQGSSYEQYF,TGTGCCAGCAGTGAACAGGGCAGCTCCTACGAGCAGTACTTC
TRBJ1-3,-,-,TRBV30,CAWSPGAENTIYF,TGTGCCTGGAGTCCAGGGGCTGAAAACACCATATATTTT
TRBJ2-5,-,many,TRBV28,CASSSSGGRIETQYF,TGTGCCAGCAGTTCTTCCGGAGGGAGGATCGAGACCCAGTACTTC
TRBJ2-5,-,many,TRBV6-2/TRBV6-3,CASSYIHGSTGQAQYF,TGTGCCAGCAGTTACATACACGGCAGCACGGGGCAGGCCCAGTACTTC
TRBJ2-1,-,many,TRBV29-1,CSTKVINEQFF,TGCAGCACAAAAGTAATCAATGAGCAGTTCTTC
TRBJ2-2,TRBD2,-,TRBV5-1,CASSPRLASGGANTGELFF,TGCGCCAGCAGCCCCCGATTGGCTAGCGGGGGGGCTAACACCGGGGAGCTGTTTTTT
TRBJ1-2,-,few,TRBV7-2,CASSPGGDYGYTF,TGTGCCAGCAGTCCCGGGGGGGACTATGGCTACACCTTC
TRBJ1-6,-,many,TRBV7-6,CASSLGRERYSPLHF,TGTGCCAGCAGCTTAGGACGGGAACGATATTCACCCCTCCACTTT
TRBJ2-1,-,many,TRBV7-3,CASSPGNGRGPYNEQFF,TGTGCCAGCAGTCCAGGCAATGGCAGGGGACCCTACAATGAGCAGTTCTTC
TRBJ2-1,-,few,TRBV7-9,CASTPIMGGGVYNEQFF,TGTGCCAGCACCCCGATAATGGGAGGGGGCGTCTACAATGAGCAGTTCTTC
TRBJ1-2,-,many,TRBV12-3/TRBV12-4,CASSLYYYGYTF,TGTGCCAGCAGTTTGTACTACTATGGCTACACCTTC
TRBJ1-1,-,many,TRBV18,CASSPDEAVNTEAFF,TGTGCCAGCTCACCCGACGAGGCGGTGAACACTGAAGCTTTCTTT
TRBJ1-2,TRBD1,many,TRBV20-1,CSTRGQQDGYTF,TGCAGTACAAGGGGACAGCAAGATGGCTACACCTTC
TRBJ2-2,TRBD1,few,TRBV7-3,CASSQPPGQGATGELFF,TGTGCCAGCAGCCAGCCTCCGGGACAGGGGGCGACCGGGGAGCTGTTTTTT
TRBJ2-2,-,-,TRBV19,CASSISQRYTGELFF,TGTGCCAGTAGTATCTCACAGAGATACACCGGGGAGCTGTTTTTT
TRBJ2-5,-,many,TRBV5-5,CASTRTDKETQYF,TGTGCCAGCACCCGGACCGATAAAGAGACCCAGTACTTC
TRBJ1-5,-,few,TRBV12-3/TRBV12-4,CASSLARGSPQHF,TGTGCCAGCAGTTTAGCGCGGGGTTCGCCCCAGCATTTT
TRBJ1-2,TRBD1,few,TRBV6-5,CASRRTGTYGYTF,TGTGCCAGCAGGAGGACAGGGACCTATGGCTACACCTTC
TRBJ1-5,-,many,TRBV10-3,CAISESGGNQPQHF,TGTGCCATCAGTGAGTCGGGGGGAAATCAGCCCCAGCATTTT
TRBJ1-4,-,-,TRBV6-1,CASSRRPNEKLFF,TGTGCCAGCAGCAGACGGCCCAATGAAAAACTGTTTTTT
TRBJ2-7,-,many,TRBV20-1,CSARYAGDEQYF,TGCAGTGCTAGATATGCAGGGGACGAGCAGTACTTC
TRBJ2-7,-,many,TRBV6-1,CASSERGRYEQYF,TGTGCCAGCAGTGAAAGGGGGAGGTACGAGCAGTACTTC
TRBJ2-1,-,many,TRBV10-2,CASNQRGNNEQFF,TGCGCCAGCAATCAACGAGGGAATAATGAGCAGTTCTTC
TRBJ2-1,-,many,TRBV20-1,CMFSRLERNEQFF,TGCATGTTCTCACGCCTTGAACGCAATGAGCAGTTCTTC
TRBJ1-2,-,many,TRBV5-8,CASSLGQGPEGYTF,TGTGCCAGCAGCTTGGGGCAGGGGCCGGAAGGCTACACCTTC
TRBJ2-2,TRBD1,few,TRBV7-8,CASSSNRGTGELFF,TGTGCCAGCAGCTCGAACAGGGGCACCGGGGAGCTGTTTTTT
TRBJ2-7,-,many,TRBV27,CASSLMRGSYEQYF,TGTGCCAGCAGTTTAATGAGGGGATCCTACGAGCAGTACTTC
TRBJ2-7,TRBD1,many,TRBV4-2,CASSYRTGAYEQYF,TGTGCCAGCAGCTACCGGACAGGCGCCTACGAGCAGTACTTC
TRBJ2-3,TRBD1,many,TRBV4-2,CASSQEGQGADTQYF,TGTGCCAGCAGCCAAGAGGGACAGGGGGCAGATACGCAGTATTTT
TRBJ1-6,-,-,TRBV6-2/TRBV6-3,CASSSLRQAPVDSPLHF,TGTGCCAGCAGTTCGCTCCGACAGGCCCCGGTGGATTCACCCCTCCACTTT
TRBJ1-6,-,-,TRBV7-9,CASSFRPSPLHF,TGTGCCAGCAGCTTTAGGCCTTCACCCCTCCACTTT
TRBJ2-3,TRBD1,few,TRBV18,CASSQPDRVGHF,TGTGCCAGCTCACAACCGGACAGGGTTGGACATTTT
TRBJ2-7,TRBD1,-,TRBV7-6,CASSLARGGPYVYEQYF,TGTGCCAGCAGCTTAGCGCGAGGGGGCCCTTACGTCTACGAGCAGTACTTC
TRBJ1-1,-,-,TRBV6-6,CASRITGIEAFF,TGTGCCAGCAGAATTACAGGCATTGAAGCTTTCTTT
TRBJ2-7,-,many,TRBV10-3,CAISGQHPYEQYF,TGTGCCATCAGCGGACAGCACCCCTACGAGCAGTACTTC
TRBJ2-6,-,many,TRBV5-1,CASRIIGSGANVLTF,TGCGCCAGCAGGATCATCGGCTCTGGGGCCAACGTCCTGACTTTC
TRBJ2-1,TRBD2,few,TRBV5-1,CASYPSGRPNEQFF,TGCGCCAGCTATCCGAGCGGGAGGCCCAATGAGCAGTTCTTC
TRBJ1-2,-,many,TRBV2,CASSEATAPIGYTF,TGTGCCAGCAGTGAAGCGACAGCACCGATCGGCTACACCTTC
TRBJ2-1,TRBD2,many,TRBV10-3,CATDAGTSGGLNEQFF,TGTGCCACGGACGCCGGGACTAGCGGGGGTCTCAATGAGCAGTTCTTC
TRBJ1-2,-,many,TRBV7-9,CASSLDSIYGYTF,TGTGCCAGCAGCTTGGACAGCATCTATGGCTACACCTTC
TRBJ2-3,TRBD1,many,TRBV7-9,CASRRTGATQYF,TGTGCCAGCAGGCGTACAGGGGCAACGCAGTATTTT